This passage covers 25 T cell receptor beta chains from one sample sequenced in a study of blood T cell repertoires in COVID-19. The assay was immunoSEQ multiplex PCR, and TCRdb's table has in-frame clones only and misses some. Of roughly 240,000 clones listed, roughly four fifths were seen once; the top ten hold over 1.5%. What was sequenced was peripheral blood. These receptor sequences come from a woman older than 75 with acute or convalescent COVID-19.

In DNA, the CDR3 is TGTGCCAGCTCACCGGGCCAGGGGAACAATCAGCCCCAGCATTTT. It specifies CASSPGQGNNQPQHF. The rearrangement uses TRBV18 and TRBJ1-5, with D possibly TRBD1 on 6 matching bases. The V end was cut by 3 bases, the J end by 3 bases, with 12 bases between. The CDR3 runs 15 residues. Germline V gene data show CDR1 as KGHSH and CDR2 as LQKENI.

This clone was seen a handful of times. V is TRBV18 and J is TRBJ1-2, with 10 bases aligning to TRBD1. Looked up from germline, CDR1 is KGHSH and CDR2 is LQKENI. This CDR3 has 14 amino acids. The junction had 3 bases not matched to a gene; V was cut back by 5 bases and J by 3 bases. CDR3 in amino acids: CASSGQGGDYGYTF. The CDR3 DNA reads as TGTGCCAGCTCAGGACAGGGGGGAGACTATGGCTACACCTTC.

The chain has TRBV20-1 and TRBJ2-1, with D maybe TRBD2 (5 bases). The V and J ends lost 3 bases and 6 bases respectively, with 15 bases between them. The CDR3 runs 14 residues. CDR1 and CDR2 from the germline V gene are DFQATT and SNEGSKA (reference sequence). The CDR3 DNA follows: TGCAGTGCTAGTTCGGGGAGTTTTTTCAATGAGCAGTTCTTC. Its translation is CSASSGSFFNEQFF.

The J gene is TRBJ2-7, the V gene TRBV5-5, with 10 bases aligning to TRBD2. The length of the CDR3 is 15 residues. The ends lost 0 bases at V and 4 bases at J; junction bases unmatched: 4. The germline V gene has CDR1 SGHKS and CDR2 YYEKEE (reference sequence). The CDR3 here is CASSLELAGRYEQYF. CDR3 nucleotides: TGTGCCAGCAGCTTGGAACTAGCGGGGAGGTACGAGCAGTACTTC.

This clone was found once. The chain uses TRBV30 and TRBJ1-2; 7 bases map to TRBD1. CDR1 and CDR2 (germline): GTSNPN, SVGIG (reference sequence). This CDR3 spans 12 amino acids. V dropped 4 bases and J dropped 5; count of bases not matched to a gene: 4. The CDR3 DNA is TGTGCCTGGACCAAGGGGGCATATGGCTACACCTTC. Its protein is CAWTKGAYGYTF.

The chain couples TRBV28 to TRBJ2-7; 8 nucleotides align to TRBD2. The CDR3 covers 14 residues. Germline CDR1 MDHEN, CDR2 SYDVKM. J was trimmed by 0 bases and V by 7 bases; bases with no gene match: 5. This CDR3 reads CASKTSVSSYEQYF. CDR3 bases: TGTGCCAGCAAGACTAGCGTCAGCTCCTACGAGCAGTACTTC.

The chain carries TRBV7-2 and TRBJ2-2; 7 bases are a match to TRBD2. The germline V gene encodes CDR1 SGHTA and CDR2 FQGNSA. CDR3 length equals 14 residues. V trimming: 1 base; J trimming: 8 bases; junction bases outside the gene matches: 4. The CDR3 here is CASSLDGSGGELFF. The DNA of the CDR3 is TGTGCCAGCAGCTTAGATGGTAGCGGGGGGGAGCTGTTTTTT.

The chain couples TRBV11-2 to TRBJ1-4; D is perhaps TRBD1 (6 bases). Trimming stripped 1 base from V and 4 bases from J, with 16 bases between. Germline values: CDR1 SGHAT, CDR2 FQNNGV. This CDR3 has 17 residues. In DNA, the CDR3 is TGTGCCAGCAGCTTAGGTCTCGGGACACCGAGTAATGAAAAACTGTTTTTT. Encoded protein: CASSLGLGTPSNEKLFF. The variable domain in full, completed from reference TRBV11-2 and TRBJ1-4, reads EAGVAQSPRYKIIEKRQSVAFWCNPISGHATLYWYQQILGQGPKLLIQFQNNGVVDDSQLPKDRFSAERLKGVDSTLKIQPAKLEDSAVYLCASSLGLGTPSNEKLFFGSGTQLSVL.

The V call is TRBV29-1, the J call TRBJ2-5; D unclear. Germline CDR1 is SQVTM and CDR2 is ANQGSEA. The CDR3 sequence is 13 residues long. The V and J ends lost 5 bases and 1 base respectively, with 11 bases between them. The CDR3 region has the DNA TGCAGCGTTAAGGAGCGCACCCAAGAGACCCAGTACTTC. Residues: CSVKERTQETQYF.

The V and J genes are TRBV19 and TRBJ1-2; D gene ambiguous. The CDR3 is made up of 14 amino acids. Looked up from germline, CDR1 is LNHDA and CDR2 is SQIVND (reference sequence). V shed 2 bases and J shed 6 bases, with 13 bases lying between them. CDR3 coding DNA: TGTGCCAGTAGTATACACGAGGCCCAAAATGGCTACACCTTC. Protein: CASSIHEAQNGYTF. The full variable domain, with the rest looked up from reference TRBV19 and TRBJ1-2, is DGGITQSPKYLFRKEGQNVTLSCEQNLNHDAMYWYRQDPGQGLRLIYYSQIVNDFQKGDIAEGYSVSREKKESFPLTVTSAQKNPTAFYLCASSIHEAQNGYTFGSGTRLTVV.

This clone has only one observation. The chain couples TRBV14 to TRBJ1-6, with D unresolved. The CDR3 totals 13 residues. Trimming left V 7 bases short and J 8 bases short, with 12 bases between. Germline V gene sequence: CDR1 SGHDN, CDR2 FVKESK. CDR3 in DNA: TGTGCCAGCAAGAAACCGCGGGATTCACCCCTCCACTTT. It yields the protein CASKKPRDSPLHF. Full variable domain (outside the CDR3, taken from reference TRBV14 and TRBJ1-6): EAGVTQFPSHSVIEKGQTVTLRCDPISGHDNLYWYRRVMGKEIKFLLHFVKESKQDESGMPNNRFLAERTGGTYSTLKVQPAELEDSGVYFCASKKPRDSPLHFGNGTRLTVT.

This chain joins TRBV3-1 (or the pseudogene TRBV3-2) and TRBJ2-3; D is unresolved. Deletions cut 0 bases from V and 2 bases from J, with 12 bases between. The length of the CDR3 is 16 residues. Germline assignment: CDR1 LGHDT and CDR2 YNNKEL (reference sequence). CDR3 residues: CASSQELTTFTDTQYF. The CDR3 nucleotides read TGTGCCAGCAGCCAAGAGTTGACAACCTTCACAGATACGCAGTATTTT.

This clone was counted once. V usage is TRBV28 and J usage is TRBJ2-7; possibly TRBD2 for D (6 bases). The germline gives CDR1 MDHEN, CDR2 SYDVKM. The CDR3 sequence is 12 residues long. V was pared by 4 bases and J by 7 bases, with 11 bases between. CDR3 amino acids: CASSSSGGEQYF. The CDR3 DNA sequence: TGTGCCAGCAGTTCATCAGGAGGGGAGCAGTACTTC.

The chain is built from TRBV5-8 and TRBJ1-5; 10 positions match TRBD1. This CDR3 is 15 amino acids long. The germline V gene encodes CDR1 SGHTS and CDR2 YDEGEE. Trimming took 4 bases from V and 5 from J; bases not matched to a gene: 6. In DNA form, the CDR3 reads TGTGCCAGCAGCCCGGGACAGGGGTATGATCAGCCCCAGCATTTT. Translation: CASSPGQGYDQPQHF.

This clone is a singleton in its sample. The J gene is TRBJ2-5, the V gene TRBV5-4; a weak D match, TRBD2 (7 bases). V lost 1 base, J lost 4 bases, and 14 bases lay in between. The germline gives CDR1 SGHNT, CDR2 YYREEE (reference sequence). This CDR3 contains 15 residues. The CDR3 sequence is CASSLWQAGAETQYF. CDR3 bases: TGTGCCAGCAGCTTGTGGCAGGCGGGGGCAGAGACCCAGTACTTC.

The chain combines TRBV28 with TRBJ2-1, with 12 bases that match TRBD1. V was clipped by 6 bases and J by 3 bases; unmatched bases: 15. CDR1 and CDR2 (germline): MDHEN, SYDVKM. The CDR3 sequence is 19 residues long. For the CDR3, the DNA is TGTGCCAGCAGCCCACCGGGACAGGGGGCCTTGAGCCTCTACAATGAGCAGTTCTTC. It encodes CASSPPGQGALSLYNEQFF. Drawing the rest from reference TRBV28 and TRBJ2-1, the complete variable domain is DVKVTQSSRYLVKRTGEKVFLECVQDMDHENMFWYRQDPGLGLRLIYFSYDVKMKEKGDIPEGYSVSREKKERFSLILESASTNQTSMYLCASSPPGQGALSLYNEQFFGPGTRLTVL.

The chain joins TRBV7-8 to TRBJ2-5; D is unresolved. Trimming shortened V by 5 bases and J by 2 bases, and 12 bases separated the two germline ends. CDR3 length: 14 residues. Germline CDR1 is SGHVS and CDR2 is FQNEAQ. The CDR3 bases are TGTGCCAGCAGCCTATACGGGTTTCAAGAGACCCAGTACTTC. It is translated as CASSLYGFQETQYF.

V is TRBV2 and J is TRBJ1-6; tentative D call: TRBD1 (5 bases). Germline values: CDR1 SNHLY, CDR2 FYNNEI. This CDR3 region has 15 residues. Trimming shortened V by 5 bases and J by 4 bases, and 12 bases separated the two germline ends. The CDR3 region has the DNA TGTGCCAGCAGTCTCGGACACGGTTATAATTCACCCCTCCACTTT. Translating it yields CASSLGHGYNSPLHF.

The chain uses TRBV28 and TRBJ2-3; 9 bases agree with TRBD2. Germline V gene sequence: CDR1 MDHEN, CDR2 SYDVKM. The ends lost 2 bases at V and 2 bases at J; junction bases unmatched: 8. The CDR3 spans 17 residues. CDR3 residues: CASSLAASGTYTDTQYF. In DNA form, the CDR3 reads TGTGCCAGCAGTTTAGCGGCTAGCGGGACCTACACAGATACGCAGTATTTT.

The V call is TRBV30, the J call TRBJ2-1, with a weak D call TRBD2 (5 bases). V was pared by 4 bases and J by 1 base, with 17 bases between. Germline lookup yields CDR1 GTSNPN and CDR2 SVGIG (reference sequence). The CDR3 is 16 amino acids. CDR3 bases: TGTGCCTGGACCGGTGGTTGGCGGACTTCCTACAATGAGCAGTTCTTC. Amino acids: CAWTGGWRTSYNEQFF.

The CDR3 spells CASSQPAGTSGRSTQYF. CDR3 nucleotide sequence: TGCGCCAGCAGCCAACCCGCCGGGACTAGCGGGAGAAGTACGCAGTATTTT. V is TRBV4-1 and J is TRBJ2-3, with 14 bases that match TRBD2. The trim removed 2 bases at V and 8 bases at J, leaving 9 bases unmatched. Germline CDR1 is MGHRA and CDR2 is YSYEKL. This CDR3 contains 17 residues.

The gene calls are TRBV9 and TRBJ2-3, with D hard to call. The V gene lost 0 bases and the J gene lost 6 bases, with 14 bases spanning the gap. The V gene's germline CDR1 is SGDLS and CDR2 YYNGEE. The CDR3 has 15 amino acids. CDR3 in amino acids: CASSVGNAEYDTQYF. The CDR3 DNA is TGTGCCAGCAGCGTAGGGAACGCGGAGTATGATACGCAGTATTTT.

The chain links TRBV6-2 or TRBV6-3 to TRBJ2-7; TRBD1 agrees at 7 bases. The J segment lost 2 bases and the V segment lost 3 bases, leaving 4 bases of the junction unmatched. Germline CDR1 and CDR2: MNHEY and SVGEGT. The CDR3 spans 14 residues. The CDR3 loop reads CASSYNRGPYEQYF. CDR3 nucleotide sequence: TGTGCCAGCAGTTATAACAGGGGCCCCTACGAGCAGTACTTC.

This chain links TRBV6-6 with TRBJ2-4, with 7 bases matching TRBD2. This CDR3 has 12 amino acids. Looked up from germline, CDR1 is MNHNY and CDR2 is SVGAGI (reference sequence). V lost 2 bases, J lost 9 bases, and 1 base stayed unmatched. The CDR3 protein is CASSYGTTIQYF. CDR3 coding DNA: TGTGCCAGCAGTTACGGGACTACCATTCAGTACTTC.

The rearrangement links TRBV6-6 to TRBJ1-1; TRBD1 might be the D (6 bases). The CDR3 covers 14 residues. Between the trimmed V and J ends, which lost 7 bases and 1 base, there was a span of 13 bases. The germline CDR1 and CDR2 sequences are MNHNY and SVGAGI (reference sequence). The DNA of the CDR3 is TGTGCCAGCACCCCACAGGGTCCGAACACTGAAGCTTTCTTT. Translation gives CASTPQGPNTEAFF.